Presented here are 29 T cell receptor beta chains from one specimen sequenced in a study of blood T cell repertoires in COVID-19. Method: immunoSEQ multiplex PCR; TCRdb's copy keeps in-frame clones and lacks some. In the table there are around 100,000 clones, 70% to 90% of which are singletons. The sequenced sample was peripheral blood. The receptors derive from a human donor in a cohort sampled during active COVID-19.

The chain uses TRBV12-3 or TRBV12-4 and TRBJ1-3; 8 positions match TRBD1. V lost 4 bases to trimming and J lost 9 bases; unmatched junction nucleotides: 5. The CDR3 loop spans 13 amino acids. The CDR3 nucleotides read TGTGCCAGCAGTTCCGGGACAGGCTCCACCATATATTTT. Residues: CASSSGTGSTIYF.

In its sample, this clone was seen once. The chain recombines TRBV5-1 with TRBJ2-7; 10 positions agree with TRBD2. This CDR3 region has 15 residues. The V gene's germline CDR1 is SGHRS and CDR2 YFSETQ. Trimming at V came to 4 bases and at J to 0 bases, leaving 4 bases not matched to a gene. CDR3 DNA: TGCGCCAGCAGCGGGGGGACTAGCGACTCCTACGAGCAGTACTTC. Residues: CASSGGTSDSYEQYF.

The chain couples TRBV6-5 to TRBJ2-1, with 8 bases fitting TRBD2. Germline CDR1 is MNHEY and CDR2 is SVGAGI. The J segment lost 12 bases and the V segment lost 6 bases, leaving 13 bases of the junction unmatched. The CDR3 totals 14 residues. The CDR3 sequence is CASRGSGGEVGQFF. The CDR3 bases are TGTGCCAGCAGAGGAAGCGGGGGTGAAGTGGGGCAGTTCTTC.

The chain recombines TRBV7-6 with TRBJ1-5; tentatively, D is TRBD1 (6 bases). The V gene lost 5 bases and the J gene lost 3 bases, with 11 bases spanning the gap. CDR1 SGHVS and CDR2 FNYEAQ come from the germline V gene. CDR3 length: 14 amino acids. DNA of the CDR3: TGTGCCAGCAGCCCGGACAGAAACAATCAGCCCCAGCATTTT. It encodes CASSPDRNNQPQHF.

The chain has TRBV30 and TRBJ2-1, with a tentative D call TRBD2 (6 bases). Germline V lookup: CDR1 GTSNPN, CDR2 SVGIG (reference sequence). The CDR3 contains 14 residues. The V and J ends lost 2 bases and 6 bases respectively, with 14 bases between them. The CDR3 DNA reads as TGTGCCTGGAGTATGGGACTCCAAGGCAATGAGCAGTTCTTC. It specifies CAWSMGLQGNEQFF.

This clone was counted a few times. A read error is likely, as this CDR3 ends without the conserved phenylalanine or tryptophan. No DNA is shown, since the ends of the CDR3 on it are uncertain; the CDR3 is the one TCRdb lists. This chain links TRBV7-9 with TRBJ2-7; the listed D gene, TRBD2, was not tested against the DNA. Per germline, CDR1 SEHNR and CDR2 FQNEAQ (reference sequence). The CDR3 is 12 residues long, ends included. CDR3 sequence: CASSPAGGPLIL.

The J gene is TRBJ1-5, the V gene TRBV6-5; 9 bases match TRBD1. CDR3 size: 15 residues. The germline V gene encodes CDR1 MNHEY and CDR2 SVGAGI. The ends lost 5 bases at V and 4 bases at J; junction bases unmatched: 6. Here the CDR3 DNA reads TGTGCCAGCAGTCCCCCGGGACAGGGTAATCAGCCCCAGCATTTT. Amino acids: CASSPPGQGNQPQHF.

The V call is TRBV4-3, the J call TRBJ1-3; D might be TRBD1 (5 bases). Germline lookup yields CDR1 LGHNA and CDR2 YSLEER. The germline V and J ends were trimmed by 0 bases and 0 bases, with 12 bases remaining between them. The CDR3 consists of 17 residues. CDR3 amino acids: CASSQEVVGGSGNTIYF. In DNA form, the CDR3 reads TGCGCCAGCAGCCAAGAGGTGGTGGGGGGCTCTGGAAACACCATATATTTT.

The count of this clone is one. V is TRBV7-2 and J is TRBJ2-1; the D is unclear. Trimming pared 1 base from V and 7 bases from J, leaving 8 bases between. CDR3 length: 13 amino acids. Per germline, CDR1 SGHTA and CDR2 FQGNSA. The CDR3 nucleotides read TGTGCCAGCAGCTTAGATTACGGGAATGAGCAGTTCTTC. Translated, it gives CASSLDYGNEQFF.

This clone was found once. The rearrangement joins TRBV18 to TRBJ2-2; D is possibly TRBD1 (6 bases). V dropped 5 bases and J dropped 2 bases, with 15 bases sitting between them. The germline CDR1 and CDR2 sequences are KGHSH and LQKENI. The CDR3 totals 16 residues. The CDR3 nucleotides are TGTGCCAGCTCATTCTCCGGGACACGAAACACCGGGGAGCTGTTTTTT. Translated, it gives CASSFSGTRNTGELFF.

The V and J genes are TRBV5-1 and TRBJ1-1; D unresolved. The CDR3 runs 13 residues. Trimming shortened V by 7 bases and J by 5 bases, and 15 bases separated the two germline ends. CDR1 and CDR2 from the germline V gene are SGHRS and YFSETQ. The CDR3 sequence: CASATDRGTEAFF. CDR3 in DNA: TGCGCCAGCGCGACGGACCGAGGGACTGAAGCTTTCTTT.

The CDR3 reads CASSILASYNEQFF. DNA for the CDR3: TGTGCCAGCAGTATTTTAGCGAGCTACAATGAGCAGTTCTTC. The V call is TRBV6-5, the J call TRBJ2-1; D may be TRBD2 (5 bases). Germline V lookup: CDR1 MNHEY, CDR2 SVGAGI. V lost 5 bases, J lost 3 bases, and 11 bases lay in between. This CDR3 is 14 amino acids long.

The rearrangement joins TRBV4-1 to TRBJ2-7; 9 nucleotides align to TRBD1. The CDR3 sequence is 15 residues long. Looked up from germline, CDR1 is MGHRA and CDR2 is YSYEKL. V trimming: 2 bases; J trimming: 1 base; junction bases outside the gene matches: 3. CDR3 protein: CASSQTGGASYEQYF. The CDR3 bases are TGCGCCAGCAGCCAAACAGGGGGCGCGTCCTACGAGCAGTACTTC.

This chain connects TRBV7-2 to TRBJ2-5, with D possibly TRBD1 on 6 matching bases. Germline V gene lookup returns CDR1 SGHTA and CDR2 FQGNSA. This CDR3 comprises 13 residues. V lost 2 bases and J lost 3, with 7 bases in between. This chain's CDR3 is CASSLRTEETQYF. The CDR3 DNA sequence: TGTGCCAGCAGCTTAAGGACAGAAGAGACCCAGTACTTC.

The V and J genes are TRBV4-1 and TRBJ2-1, with TRBD2 matching over 8 bases. The V gene end was trimmed by 0 bases and the J gene end by 3 bases; junction bases not matched to a gene: 7. The CDR3 spans 17 residues. Germline V gene lookup returns CDR1 MGHRA and CDR2 YSYEKL. CDR3 region: CASSQDLRLAGYNEQFF. The CDR3 DNA reads TGCGCCAGCAGCCAAGATCTAAGGCTAGCGGGCTACAATGAGCAGTTCTTC.

The gene calls are TRBV6-5 and TRBJ1-3; TRBD1 aligns across 8 bases. CDR1 is MNHEY and CDR2 is SVGAGI in the germline V gene. J gave up 4 bases and V 7 bases, and 3 bases lay outside the gene matches. The CDR3 is made up of 13 amino acids. CDR3 residues: CASTGQGGNTIYF. In nucleotides, the CDR3 is TGTGCCAGCACCGGACAGGGAGGAAACACCATATATTTT.

The rearrangement uses TRBV5-6 and TRBJ1-2, with D perhaps TRBD1 (5 bases). The length of the CDR3 is 14 residues. CDR1 and CDR2 (germline): SGHDT, YYEEEE. V was trimmed by 2 bases and J by 6 bases, leaving 14 bases between them. The CDR3 loop is CASSFTRGGDGYTF. As DNA, the CDR3 is TGTGCCAGCAGCTTTACCCGGGGAGGGGATGGCTACACCTTC.

CDR3 residues: CASSIGLSTDTQYF. CDR3 nucleotides: TGTGCCAGCAGCATAGGACTTTCCACAGATACGCAGTATTTT. The rearrangement joins TRBV7-2 to TRBJ2-3, with a tentative D call TRBD2 (5 bases). V was cut by 5 bases and J by 2 bases, with 11 bases left in between. The germline CDR1 and CDR2 sequences are SGHTA and FQGNSA. The CDR3 extends over 14 amino acids.

CDR3 sequence reads: CASSEDRASTEAFF. The CDR3 bases are TGTGCCAGCAGTGAAGACAGGGCTAGCACTGAAGCTTTCTTT. The rearrangement joins TRBV28 to TRBJ1-1; 7 bases align to TRBD1. The CDR3 consists of 14 residues. Germline lookup yields CDR1 MDHEN and CDR2 SYDVKM. Unmatched junction bases numbered 7, after V lost 5 bases and J lost 4 bases. The variable domain in full, completed from reference TRBV28 and TRBJ1-1, reads DVKVTQSSRYLVKRTGEKVFLECVQDMDHENMFWYRQDPGLGLRLIYFSYDVKMKEKGDIPEGYSVSREKKERFSLILESASTNQTSMYLCASSEDRASTEAFFGQGTRLTVV.

This rearrangement joins TRBV6-1 to TRBJ2-7; 12 nucleotides match TRBD2. This CDR3 region has 15 residues. V lost 1 base to trimming and J lost 2 bases; unmatched junction nucleotides: 0. Germline V lookup: CDR1 MNHNS, CDR2 SASEGT. CDR3 DNA: TGTGCCAGCAGTGAAGGACTAGCGGGGGCCTACGAGCAGTACTTC. Its protein product is CASSEGLAGAYEQYF.

The rearrangement joins TRBV10-3 to TRBJ2-1; 14 nucleotides line up with TRBD2. Trimming removed 4 bases from V and 6 bases from J; junction bases left unmatched: 2. Germline CDR1 reads ENHRY; CDR2 reads SYGVKD. The CDR3 is made up of 15 amino acids. Written as DNA, the CDR3 is TGTGCCATCAGTGCGGGACTAGCGGGAGTCAATGAGCAGTTCTTC. Residues: CAISAGLAGVNEQFF.

CDR3 sequence (DNA): TGTGCCAGCAGCCTGTTCCGGGACACTGAGCAGTTCTTC. Translated, it gives CASSLFRDTEQFF. The chain links TRBV3-1 (or the pseudogene TRBV3-2) to TRBJ2-1, with TRBD1 as a possible D gene (6 bases). This CDR3 spans 13 amino acids. The germline CDR1 and CDR2 sequences are LGHDT and YNNKEL (reference sequence). V was shortened by 4 bases and J by 9 bases, with 13 bases between the two germline ends.

J is TRBJ2-7 and V is TRBV12-5; D call uncertain. This CDR3 spans 15 amino acids. V gave up 4 bases and J gave up 4 bases, with 17 bases separating them. Germline V CDR1 and CDR2: LGHNT, FRNRAP. The CDR3 reads CASGSRSVGSYEQYF. As DNA, the CDR3 is TGTGCTAGTGGTTCCCGTTCGGTGGGCAGTTACGAGCAGTACTTC. The full variable domain, rest sourced from reference TRBV12-5 and TRBJ2-7, is DARVTQTPRHKVTEMGQEVTMRCQPILGHNTVFWYRQTMMQGLELLAYFRNRAPLDDSGMPKDRFSAEMPDATLATLKIQPSEPRDSAVYFCASGSRSVGSYEQYFGPGTRLTVT.

CDR3 DNA: TGTGCCAGCAGCCAAGATCTACGGAACTATGGCTACACCTTC. Protein: CASSQDLRNYGYTF. The chain links TRBV4-2 to TRBJ1-2; D remains unclear. This CDR3 region has 14 residues. The V gene lost 0 bases and the J gene lost 2 bases, with 7 bases spanning the gap. The germline V gene encodes CDR1 LGHNA and CDR2 YNFKEQ.

The V call is TRBV11-2, the J call TRBJ1-4; no clear D gene. The germline gives CDR1 SGHAT, CDR2 FQNNGV. Deletions cut 6 bases from V and 5 bases from J, with 13 bases between. The CDR3 is 14 residues long. CDR3 protein: CASRRDTVNEKLFF. In DNA form, the CDR3 reads TGTGCCAGCAGGAGAGACACGGTGAATGAAAAACTGTTTTTT.

V is TRBV27 and J is TRBJ1-4; D is unresolved. Germline V lookup: CDR1 MNHEY, CDR2 SMNVEV (reference sequence). Trimming stripped 0 bases from V and 8 bases from J, with 7 bases between. This CDR3 comprises 13 residues. This CDR3 reads CASSLSWREKLFF. CDR3 sequence (DNA): TGTGCCAGCAGTTTATCATGGAGGGAAAAACTGTTTTTT.

This clone came up a few times. V and J are TRBV6-4 and TRBJ1-5; D possibly corresponds to TRBD1 (6 bases). Looked up from germline, CDR1 is MRHNA and CDR2 is SNTAGT. The CDR3 covers 12 residues. Trimming took off 0 bases at V and 11 bases at J, with 8 bases between the two ends. The DNA of the CDR3 is TGTGCCAGCAGTGACTCAACAGGGACCCAGCATTTT. This gives the protein CASSDSTGTQHF.

This chain connects TRBV7-3 to TRBJ2-1; D unresolved. CDR3 length: 14 residues. V was cut by 1 base and J by 6 bases, with 10 bases left in between. The germline V gene has CDR1 SGHTA and CDR2 FQGTGA. CDR3 DNA sequence: TGTGCCAGCAGCTTAAGTCCACGCGGCAATGAGCAGTTCTTC. Its protein product is CASSLSPRGNEQFF.

This rearrangement joins TRBV30 to TRBJ2-1, with 7 bases aligning to TRBD2. The CDR3 is made up of 14 amino acids. The germline V gene encodes CDR1 GTSNPN and CDR2 SVGIG (reference sequence). V was pared by 1 base and J by 3 bases, with 3 bases of the junction left unmatched. The CDR3 loop is CAWSGGTIYNEQFF. The CDR3 region has the DNA TGTGCCTGGAGTGGAGGGACTATCTACAATGAGCAGTTCTTC.